Presented here are 5 T cell receptor beta chains from one specimen sequenced in a study of early T cells in non-severe SARS-CoV-2 infection. MiXCR, applied by TCRdb to the 5' RACE reads, yields one record per CDR3 protein. The sample records about 32,000 distinct CDR3 sequences, 9% being singletons. Sequencing was done on a sample of whole blood. The receptors were sampled from an adult who was a healthcare worker with PCR-confirmed SARS-CoV-2 infection or an uninfected control (not recorded which).

This clonotype was seen ten or more times. This chain connects TRBV7-3 to TRBJ2-2; 7 bases are a match to TRBD1. The CDR3 covers 15 residues. Per the germline V gene, CDR1 is SGHTA and CDR2 is FQGTGA. J was trimmed by 4 bases and V by 6 bases; bases with no gene match: 8. CDR3 nucleotide sequence: TGTGCCAGCAGAACGGACAGGCGAGCCACCGGGGAGCTGTTTTTT. Its translation: CASRTDRRATGELFF.

This clonotype was detected ten times or more. The chain links TRBV20-1 to TRBJ2-3; tentatively, D is TRBD1 (5 bases). Between the trimmed V and J ends, which lost 4 bases and 1 base, there was a span of 6 bases. The CDR3 loop spans 12 amino acids. Germline V gives CDR1 DFQATT, CDR2 SNEGSKA (reference sequence). The CDR3 DNA sequence: TGCAGTGCTATCAGGGGCACAGATACGCAGTATTTT. Its protein is CSAIRGTDTQYF.

The genes are TRBV20-1 and TRBJ2-1, with 8 nucleotides matching TRBD1. The J segment lost 5 bases and the V segment lost 4 bases, leaving 7 bases of the junction unmatched. This CDR3 contains 14 residues. Germline V gives CDR1 DFQATT, CDR2 SNEGSKA (reference sequence). CDR3 residues: CSAISHRGDNEQFF. CDR3 nucleotides: TGCAGTGCTATTTCCCACAGGGGGGACAATGAGCAGTTCTTC.

This clonotype was picked up a small number of times. This sequence joins TRBV9 and TRBJ1-2; D is ambiguous. From germline, CDR1 is SGDLS and CDR2 YYNGEE. The CDR3 length is 15 residues. V lost 3 bases, J lost 4 bases, and 16 bases lay in between. The CDR3 reads CASSASLLRRYGYTF. The CDR3 DNA sequence: TGTGCCAGCAGCGCTTCCCTCTTAAGGCGCTATGGCTACACCTTC. Looking up the rest from reference TRBV9 and TRBJ1-2 gives the full variable domain: DSGVTQTPKHLITATGQRVTLRCSPRSGDLSVYWYQQSLDQGLQFLIQYYNGEERAKGNILERFSAQQFPDLHSELNLSSLELGDSALYFCASSASLLRRYGYTFGSGTRLTVV.

This clonotype was seen more than once but under ten times. The chain links TRBV12-3 or TRBV12-4 to TRBJ2-1; TRBD2 matches 16 bases. V shed 6 bases, J shed 10 bases, and the junction held 6 bases outside the gene matches. The CDR3 sequence is 15 residues long. This CDR3 is CASSWGLAGGGEQFF. DNA for the CDR3: TGTGCCAGCAGCTGGGGACTAGCGGGGGGGGGAGAGCAGTTCTTC.